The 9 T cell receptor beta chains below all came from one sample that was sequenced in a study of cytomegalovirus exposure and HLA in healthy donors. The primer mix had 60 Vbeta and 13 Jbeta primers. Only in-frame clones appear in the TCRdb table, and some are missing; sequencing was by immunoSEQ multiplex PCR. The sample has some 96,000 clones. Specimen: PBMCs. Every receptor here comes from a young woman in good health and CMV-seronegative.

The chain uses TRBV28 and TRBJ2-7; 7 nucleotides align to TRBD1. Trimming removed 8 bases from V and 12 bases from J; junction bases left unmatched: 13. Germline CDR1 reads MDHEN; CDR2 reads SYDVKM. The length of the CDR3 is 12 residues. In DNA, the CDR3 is TGTGCCAGCTTTAGCCAACCGGGACAGAGGTACTTC. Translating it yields CASFSQPGQRYF.

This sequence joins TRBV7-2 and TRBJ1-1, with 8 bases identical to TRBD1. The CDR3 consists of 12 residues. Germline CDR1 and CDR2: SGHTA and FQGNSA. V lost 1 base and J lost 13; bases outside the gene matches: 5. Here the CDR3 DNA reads TGTGCCAGCAGCTTAGGGACAGGGTTGGATTTCTTT. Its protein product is CASSLGTGLDFF.

CDR3 sequence (DNA): TGCGCCAGCAGCTTGGCGACAGGGGGGTACGATGAGCAGTTCTTC. It is translated as CASSLATGGYDEQFF. V is TRBV5-1 and J is TRBJ2-1; TRBD1 matches 9 bases. Germline trimming cut 0 bases from V and 8 bases from J; bases unmatched to any gene: 6. Germline assignment: CDR1 SGHRS and CDR2 YFSETQ. This CDR3 comprises 15 residues.

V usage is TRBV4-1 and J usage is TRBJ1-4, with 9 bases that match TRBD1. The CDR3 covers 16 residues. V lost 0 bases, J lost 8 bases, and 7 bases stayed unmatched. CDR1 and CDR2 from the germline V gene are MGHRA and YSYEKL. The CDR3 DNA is TGCGCCAGCAGCCAAGAATTTGGACAGGGGCGAGAAAAACTGTTTTTT. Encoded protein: CASSQEFGQGREKLFF.

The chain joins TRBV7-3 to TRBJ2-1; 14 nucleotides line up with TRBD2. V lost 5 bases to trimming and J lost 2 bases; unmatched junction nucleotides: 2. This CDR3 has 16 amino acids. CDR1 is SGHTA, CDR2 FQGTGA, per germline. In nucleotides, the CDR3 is TGTGCCAGCAGCCCGGGACTAGCGGGAGCCTACAATGAGCAGTTCTTC. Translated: CASSPGLAGAYNEQFF.

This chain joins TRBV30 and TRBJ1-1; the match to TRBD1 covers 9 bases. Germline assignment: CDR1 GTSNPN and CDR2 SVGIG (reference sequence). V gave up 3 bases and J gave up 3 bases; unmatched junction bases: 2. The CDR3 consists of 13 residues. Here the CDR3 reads CAWRGQGDTEAFF. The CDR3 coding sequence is TGTGCCTGGAGGGGACAGGGTGACACTGAAGCTTTCTTT.

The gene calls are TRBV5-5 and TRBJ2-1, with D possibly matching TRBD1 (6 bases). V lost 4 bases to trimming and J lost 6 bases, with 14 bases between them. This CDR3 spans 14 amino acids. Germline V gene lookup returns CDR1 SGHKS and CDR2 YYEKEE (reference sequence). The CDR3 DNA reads TGTGCCAGCAGCCCGCGGACAGAGAGCAATGAGCAGTTCTTC. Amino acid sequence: CASSPRTESNEQFF. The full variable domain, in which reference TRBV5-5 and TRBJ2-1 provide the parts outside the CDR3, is DAGVTQSPTHLIKTRGQQVTLRCSPISGHKSVSWYQQVLGQGPQFIFQYYEKEERGRGNFPDRFSARQFPNYSSELNVNALLLGDSALYLCASSPRTESNEQFFGPGTRLTVL.

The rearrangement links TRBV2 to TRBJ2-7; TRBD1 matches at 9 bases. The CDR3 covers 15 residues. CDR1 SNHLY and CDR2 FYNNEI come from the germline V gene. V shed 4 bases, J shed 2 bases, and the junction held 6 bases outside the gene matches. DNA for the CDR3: TGTGCCAGCAGTGTGCCGGGACAGGGCCCCTACGAGCAGTACTTC. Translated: CASSVPGQGPYEQYF.

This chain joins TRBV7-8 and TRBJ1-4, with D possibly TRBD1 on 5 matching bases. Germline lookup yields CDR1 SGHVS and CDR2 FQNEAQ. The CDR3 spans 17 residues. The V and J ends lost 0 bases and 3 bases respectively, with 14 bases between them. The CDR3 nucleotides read TGTGCCAGCAGCTTAGCAAGGCAGGGATTGGCTAATGAAAAACTGTTTTTT. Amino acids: CASSLARQGLANEKLFF.